A selection of T cell receptor beta chains follows, all from one sample in a study of CD8+ T cells in alopecia areata. Repertoires were generated with immunoSEQ multiplex PCR, while TCRdb's copy carries only in-frame clones and drops some. This sample has about 150,000 clones; around 50% occur once, and the top ten carry roughly 15%. The sample was CD8+ T cells sorted from blood, taken at week 4, from a patient treated with tofacitinib. The receptor source for this set is a human donor with alopecia areata. Both conserved end residues are part of each CDR3. Fields, in order: D gene, clone size, V gene, J gene, CDR3 DNA, CDR3 protein. The D gene is left open where the match is weak. Clone size is shown for a subset of rows, as once, few, many or a class of expanded clone.

D gene: TRBD1
clone size: -
V gene: TRBV13
J gene: TRBJ2-5
CDR3 DNA: TGTGCCAGCAGCTCACAGGGGGAAGAGACCCAGTACTTC
CDR3 protein: CASSSQGEETQYF

D gene: -
clone size: few
V gene: TRBV4-1
J gene: TRBJ2-5
CDR3 DNA: TGCGCCAGCAGCCAAGATAAGGACAGCCAAGAGACCCAGTACTTC
CDR3 protein: CASSQDKDSQETQYF

D gene: -
clone size: -
V gene: TRBV9
J gene: TRBJ1-5
CDR3 DNA: TGTGCCACCCCCGCGGCCCCAGCATTT
CDR3 protein: CATPAAPAF

D gene: -
clone size: -
V gene: TRBV11-2
J gene: TRBJ1-1
CDR3 DNA: TGTGCCAGCAGCCAGGGACCGCGGGTGAACACTGAAGCTTTCTTT
CDR3 protein: CASSQGPRVNTEAFF

D gene: -
clone size: -
V gene: TRBV9
J gene: TRBJ2-1
CDR3 DNA: TGTGCCAGCAGCGTAGGAAGCCAGGGAACCTACAATGAGCAGTTCTTC
CDR3 protein: CASSVGSQGTYNEQFF

D gene: -
clone size: -
V gene: TRBV4-1
J gene: TRBJ1-2
CDR3 DNA: TGCGCCAGCAGCCAAGCCACCAGTGGAGGCTACACCTTC
CDR3 protein: CASSQATSGGYTF

D gene: -
clone size: -
V gene: TRBV14
J gene: TRBJ2-1
CDR3 DNA: TGTGCCAGCAGCCAGAGGAATGAGCAGTTCTTC
CDR3 protein: CASSQRNEQFF

D gene: TRBD2
clone size: few
V gene: TRBV7-9
J gene: TRBJ2-1
CDR3 DNA: TGTGCCAGCAGCGCCGTAGCGGGGGGCTACAATGAGCAGTTCTTC
CDR3 protein: CASSAVAGGYNEQFF

D gene: TRBD2
clone size: -
V gene: TRBV4-2
J gene: TRBJ2-7
CDR3 DNA: TGTGCCAGCAGCAAGCGGGGGTTTCTCTCCTACGAGCAGTACTTC
CDR3 protein: CASSKRGFLSYEQYF

D gene: -
clone size: few
V gene: TRBV30
J gene: TRBJ2-7
CDR3 DNA: TGTGCCTGGAGTGTAGGCATCTCCTACGAGCAGTACTTC
CDR3 protein: CAWSVGISYEQYF

D gene: TRBD1
clone size: -
V gene: TRBV7-9
J gene: TRBJ2-7
CDR3 DNA: TGTGCCAGCAGTATCCGGGACAGAACCTACGAGCAGTACTTC
CDR3 protein: CASSIRDRTYEQYF

D gene: TRBD1
clone size: -
V gene: TRBV23-1
J gene: TRBJ2-7
CDR3 DNA: TGCGCCAGCAGTCAATCGCTAGTCAGGGGGTTCTACGAGCAGTACTTC
CDR3 protein: CASSQSLVRGFYEQYF

D gene: -
clone size: few
V gene: TRBV25-1
J gene: TRBJ1-1
CDR3 DNA: TGTGCCAGCAGGACGAATCGGGGTACTGAAGCTTTCTTT
CDR3 protein: CASRTNRGTEAFF

D gene: -
clone size: once
V gene: TRBV29-1
J gene: TRBJ2-7
CDR3 DNA: TGCAGCGTTGAAAGGGCTAGCTCCTACGAGCAGTACTTC
CDR3 protein: CSVERASSYEQYF

D gene: TRBD2
clone size: -
V gene: TRBV9
J gene: TRBJ2-1
CDR3 DNA: TGTGCCAGCAGCGCCCCGGGGGGGAGCGAGCAGTTCTTC
CDR3 protein: CASSAPGGSEQFF

D gene: -
clone size: once
V gene: TRBV4-1
J gene: TRBJ1-1
CDR3 DNA: TGCGCCAGCGAGGGGGAGGGAACTGAAGCTTTCTTT
CDR3 protein: CASEGEGTEAFF

D gene: TRBD1
clone size: -
V gene: TRBV30
J gene: TRBJ1-4
CDR3 DNA: TGTGCCTGGAGCAGGGACAGATATAATGAAAAACTGTTTTTT
CDR3 protein: CAWSRDRYNEKLFF

D gene: TRBD2
clone size: once
V gene: TRBV6-5
J gene: TRBJ2-3
CDR3 DNA: TGTGCCAGCAGCCGTAATAGCGGGGTCACAGATACGCAGTATTTT
CDR3 protein: CASSRNSGVTDTQYF

D gene: -
clone size: -
V gene: TRBV29-1
J gene: TRBJ1-2
CDR3 DNA: TGCAGCGTTCTGGGACGGTCCTATGGCTACACCTTC
CDR3 protein: CSVLGRSYGYTF

D gene: TRBD1
clone size: -
V gene: TRBV30
J gene: TRBJ2-1
CDR3 DNA: TGTGCCTGGAGTGTTGGACAGGACGATAGCAATGAGCAGTTCTTC
CDR3 protein: CAWSVGQDDSNEQFF

D gene: -
clone size: -
V gene: TRBV18
J gene: TRBJ1-2
CDR3 DNA: TGTGCCAGCTCACCTCAACCTGGGAGTAAGACGTTCTATGGCTACACCTTC
CDR3 protein: CASSPQPGSKTFYGYTF

D gene: -
clone size: -
V gene: TRBV27
J gene: TRBJ2-4
CDR3 DNA: TGTGCCAGCAGTGCAGTAGACAGTAGCATTCAGTACTTC
CDR3 protein: CASSAVDSSIQYF

D gene: TRBD1
clone size: -
V gene: TRBV27
J gene: TRBJ2-7
CDR3 DNA: TGTGCCAGCAGTTTATCGGCCGGGACAGGAGTCTACGAGCAGTACTTC
CDR3 protein: CASSLSAGTGVYEQYF

D gene: -
clone size: few
V gene: TRBV7-9
J gene: TRBJ2-5
CDR3 DNA: TGTGCCAGCAGCTATCCCCGCCATACCCAAGAGACCCAGTACTTC
CDR3 protein: CASSYPRHTQETQYF

D gene: TRBD2
clone size: -
V gene: TRBV7-9
J gene: TRBJ2-7
CDR3 DNA: TGTGCCAGCAGCTCCGGGACTAGCGGGGGAAGCAACGCCTACGAGCAGTACTTC
CDR3 protein: CASSSGTSGGSNAYEQYF

D gene: TRBD1
clone size: -
V gene: TRBV13
J gene: TRBJ2-5
CDR3 DNA: TGTGCCAGCAGCCTAGATGGACAGGGGGCTTGGCAAGAGACCCAGTACTTC
CDR3 protein: CASSLDGQGAWQETQYF

D gene: -
clone size: -
V gene: TRBV13
J gene: TRBJ1-6
CDR3 DNA: TGTGCCAGCAGCTTAGGACAAGATGTGGGTTCACCCCTCCACTTT
CDR3 protein: CASSLGQDVGSPLHF

D gene: -
clone size: -
V gene: TRBV7-2
J gene: TRBJ2-3
CDR3 DNA: TGTGCCAGCAGCTCTCTAGGCACAGATACGCAGTATTTT
CDR3 protein: CASSSLGTDTQYF

D gene: TRBD1
clone size: -
V gene: TRBV7-8
J gene: TRBJ2-3
CDR3 DNA: TGTGCCAGCAGCCCGCGGACAGGGCAGCGTACAGATACGCAGTATTTT
CDR3 protein: CASSPRTGQRTDTQYF

D gene: -
clone size: -
V gene: TRBV5-6
J gene: TRBJ2-6
CDR3 DNA: TGTGCCAGCAGCTCGGAGGGACCTGGGGCCAACGTCCTGACTTTC
CDR3 protein: CASSSEGPGANVLTF

D gene: -
clone size: -
V gene: TRBV7-9
J gene: TRBJ2-5
CDR3 DNA: TGTGCCAGCAGCAGCAGGGGGGTTAAGCAAGAGACCCAGTACTTC
CDR3 protein: CASSSRGVKQETQYF

D gene: -
clone size: -
V gene: TRBV5-4
J gene: TRBJ2-7
CDR3 DNA: TGTGCCAGCACTTACCCAGGGTACTACGAGCAGTACTTC
CDR3 protein: CASTYPGYYEQYF

D gene: TRBD2
clone size: -
V gene: TRBV4-3
J gene: TRBJ2-5
CDR3 DNA: TGCGCCAGCAGCCAAGATCCGGGGGGGGGCGCCGCCACCCAGTACTTC
CDR3 protein: CASSQDPGGGAATQYF

D gene: TRBD1
clone size: few
V gene: TRBV4-1
J gene: TRBJ2-7
CDR3 DNA: TGCGCCAGCAGCCCGGGACAGGGGGCTTCCTACGAGCAGTACTTC
CDR3 protein: CASSPGQGASYEQYF

D gene: -
clone size: few
V gene: TRBV13
J gene: TRBJ2-3
CDR3 DNA: TGTGCCAGCAGCTTAGGGTCGGCGGATACGCAGTATTTT
CDR3 protein: CASSLGSADTQYF

D gene: -
clone size: -
V gene: TRBV7-9
J gene: TRBJ2-7
CDR3 DNA: TGTGCCAGCAGCTTATCGGCATCTACCTACGAGCAGTACTTC
CDR3 protein: CASSLSASTYEQYF

D gene: -
clone size: -
V gene: TRBV13
J gene: TRBJ2-7
CDR3 DNA: TGTGCCAGCAGCTTAGGAGGTGACGGGTCCTACGAGCAGTACTTC
CDR3 protein: CASSLGGDGSYEQYF

D gene: -
clone size: -
V gene: TRBV30
J gene: TRBJ2-5
CDR3 DNA: TGTGCCTGGAGTGTACAGACCAAGGAGGAGACCCAGTACTTC
CDR3 protein: CAWSVQTKEETQYF

D gene: -
clone size: -
V gene: TRBV2
J gene: TRBJ2-7
CDR3 DNA: TGTGCCAGCGGGGACGTGGGTTTCGTGTCCGAGCAGTACTTC
CDR3 protein: CASGDVGFVSEQYF

D gene: -
clone size: once
V gene: TRBV5-1
J gene: TRBJ1-6
CDR3 DNA: TGCGCCAGCAGCTTGAGGGGTCAGGATTCACCCCTCCACTTT
CDR3 protein: CASSLRGQDSPLHF